One sample yielded the 25 T cell receptor beta chains listed below, sequenced in a study of PD-L1 blockade in urothelial cancer. Here immunoSEQ multiplex PCR was the method, and the copy in TCRdb shows in-frame clones only, minus some. The sample lists about 88,000 clones, roughly 90% seen once, with approximately 9% in the top ten. Sequences were derived from PBMCs, sampled around atezolizumab (anti-PD-L1) treatment. The source is a man aged 55 to 70 with urothelial cancer.

This sequence joins TRBV6-1 and TRBJ2-7, with D possibly TRBD2 on 6 matching bases. V was cut by 2 bases and J by 3 bases, with 14 bases left in between. Germline lookup yields CDR1 MNHNS and CDR2 SASEGT. This CDR3 has 15 amino acids. The DNA for the CDR3 is TGTGCCAGCAGTGAATCGGGACTCAACCACTACGAGCAGTACTTC. Translated, it gives CASSESGLNHYEQYF.

V gene TRBV19 combines with J gene TRBJ1-1, with unresolved D. The germline CDR1 and CDR2 sequences are LNHDA and SQIVND (reference sequence). The V gene lost 5 bases and the J gene lost 4 bases, with 11 bases spanning the gap. This CDR3 region has 13 residues. The DNA of the CDR3 is TGTGCCAGTAGTCGAGGGTTTGGCACTGAAGCTTTCTTT. Protein sequence: CASSRGFGTEAFF. Full variable domain (remainder filled in from reference TRBV19 and TRBJ1-1): DGGITQSPKYLFRKEGQNVTLSCEQNLNHDAMYWYRQDPGQGLRLIYYSQIVNDFQKGDIAEGYSVSREKKESFPLTVTSAQKNPTAFYLCASSRGFGTEAFFGQGTRLTVV.

The chain is built from TRBV9 and TRBJ1-5; perhaps TRBD1 as D (5 bases). V lost 0 bases and J lost 2, with 9 bases in between. In germline, CDR1 is SGDLS, CDR2 YYNGEE. This CDR3 has 15 residues. CDR3 in DNA: TGTGCCAGCAGCGTAGGGGGAGGGGGCAATCAGCCCCAGCATTTT. Translated, it gives CASSVGGGGNQPQHF.

V is TRBV5-1 and J is TRBJ2-5; the D is unclear. Germline lookup yields CDR1 SGHRS and CDR2 YFSETQ. Trimming left V 0 bases short and J 0 bases short, with 6 bases between. The CDR3 has 14 amino acids. The CDR3 sequence: CASSLGSHQETQYF. The CDR3 DNA sequence: TGCGCCAGCAGCTTGGGGAGTCACCAAGAGACCCAGTACTTC. Using reference TRBV5-1 and TRBJ2-5 for the parts outside the CDR3, the full variable domain is KAGVTQTPRYLIKTRGQQVTLSCSPISGHRSVSWYQQTPGQGLQFLFEYFSETQRNKGNFPGRFSGRQFSNSRSEMNVSTLELGDSALYLCASSLGSHQETQYFGPGTRLLVL.

The chain is built from TRBV6-5 and TRBJ2-5; 12 positions agree with TRBD2. The ends lost 5 bases at V and 4 bases at J; junction bases unmatched: 2. Germline V gene sequence: CDR1 MNHEY, CDR2 SVGAGI. The CDR3 is made up of 14 amino acids. The CDR3 loop reads CASSKTSGGETQYF. CDR3 coding DNA: TGTGCCAGCAGTAAGACTAGCGGGGGAGAGACCCAGTACTTC.

The chain links TRBV5-1 to TRBJ2-3; TRBD1 might be the D (6 bases). The V end lost 0 bases, the J end lost 5 bases, and 13 bases lay between the germline ends. Germline CDR1 SGHRS, CDR2 YFSETQ. This CDR3 is 15 amino acids long. CDR3: CASSLEGTLGDTQYF. CDR3 nucleotides: TGCGCCAGCAGCTTGGAGGGGACACTCGGAGATACGCAGTATTTT.

This clone has only one observation. The chain has TRBV7-2 and TRBJ2-2; D is possibly TRBD2 (5 bases). The germline V and J ends were trimmed by 1 base and 4 bases, with 13 bases remaining between them. This CDR3 is built from 16 residues. Germline V gives CDR1 SGHTA, CDR2 FQGNSA. CDR3 sequence reads: CASSLGLTRSTGELFF. CDR3 bases: TGTGCCAGCAGCTTAGGACTAACACGTAGCACCGGGGAGCTGTTTTTT.

This clone was counted once. The chain links TRBV11-3 to TRBJ2-4; 8 bases match TRBD2. The CDR3 has 15 residues. Germline V gives CDR1 SGHNT, CDR2 YENEEA. V lost 5 bases to trimming and J lost 2 bases; unmatched junction nucleotides: 5. The DNA of the CDR3 is TGTGCCAGCAGCCCGCGGGGGGCAACCAAAAACATTCAGTACTTC. The encoded protein is CASSPRGATKNIQYF.

This chain links TRBV7-9 with TRBJ1-3; TRBD1 matches 7 bases. Germline V CDR1 and CDR2: SEHNR, FQNEAQ (reference sequence). The CDR3 covers 15 residues. After removal of 5 bases from V and 0 bases from J, the junction contained 4 bases not matched to a gene. The CDR3 protein is CASSEGQNSGNTIYF. In DNA form, the CDR3 reads TGTGCCAGCAGCGAGGGACAGAACTCTGGAAACACCATATATTTT.

This rearrangement joins TRBV4-1 to TRBJ2-7; TRBD2 is a possible D gene (6 bases). Germline V gives CDR1 MGHRA, CDR2 YSYEKL. Trimming removed 4 bases at V and 0 bases at J, with 13 bases between. The CDR3 consists of 15 residues. This CDR3 is CASSLSSDSSYEQYF. The CDR3 DNA follows: TGCGCCAGCAGCCTCTCTAGCGACAGCTCCTACGAGCAGTACTTC.

This chain uses TRBV28 with TRBJ2-7, with D tentatively TRBD2 (6 bases). Germline CDR1 MDHEN, CDR2 SYDVKM. Trimming removed 5 bases from V and 7 bases from J, with 15 bases in between. CDR3 size: 13 residues. As DNA, the CDR3 is TGTGCCAGCAGTCCACAAGTGGGGGGTGAGCAGTACTTC. It is translated as CASSPQVGGEQYF.

CDR3 in amino acids: CAWRGQGRADTQYF. CDR3 nucleotides: TGTGCCTGGAGGGGACAGGGGAGGGCAGATACGCAGTATTTT. The chain employs TRBV30 and TRBJ2-3; TRBD1 agrees at 10 bases. Per the germline V gene, CDR1 is GTSNPN and CDR2 is SVGIG (reference sequence). After removal of 3 bases from V and 4 bases from J, the junction contained 4 bases not matched to a gene. The CDR3 runs 14 residues.

This clone was detected a few times. The chain couples TRBV5-1 to TRBJ2-1; 8 bases fit TRBD2. The CDR3 loop spans 15 amino acids. Germline values: CDR1 SGHRS, CDR2 YFSETQ. V shed 3 bases, J shed 5 bases, and the junction held 7 bases outside the gene matches. The CDR3 region is CASSSRLATNNEQFF. CDR3 coding DNA: TGCGCCAGCAGCTCAAGACTAGCGACCAACAATGAGCAGTTCTTC.

The chain combines TRBV4-1 with TRBJ2-4; TRBD1 agrees at 12 bases. Unmatched junction bases numbered 9, after V lost 4 bases and J lost 8 bases. This CDR3 is 16 amino acids long. Germline V lookup: CDR1 MGHRA, CDR2 YSYEKL. Written as DNA, the CDR3 is TGCGCCAGCAGCCTGGGACAGGGGGCGCAGTTAGACATTCAGTACTTC. The encoded protein is CASSLGQGAQLDIQYF.

This sequence joins TRBV6-5 and TRBJ2-5, with unresolved D. CDR3 length equals 12 residues. Germline-derived CDR1 and CDR2 are MNHEY and SVGAGI. The V end lost 5 bases, the J end lost 5 bases, and 9 bases lay between the germline ends. The CDR3 nucleotides are TGTGCCAGCAGTGGCGGAATCGAGACCCAGTACTTC. It encodes CASSGGIETQYF.

V gene TRBV2 combines with J gene TRBJ2-7; TRBD2 matches at 12 bases. Germline V CDR1 and CDR2: SNHLY, FYNNEI. Unmatched junction bases numbered 4, after V lost 11 bases and J lost 2 bases. The CDR3 consists of 13 residues. The CDR3 region is CAGGTSGPYEQYF. For the CDR3, the DNA is TGTGCCGGGGGGACTAGCGGGCCCTACGAGCAGTACTTC. The full variable domain, completed using reference TRBV2 and TRBJ2-7, is EPEVTQTPSHQVTQMGQEVILRCVPISNHLYFYWYRQILGQKVEFLVSFYNNEISEKSEIFDDQFSVERPDGSNFTLKIRSTKLEDSAMYFCAGGTSGPYEQYFGPGTRLTVT.

This clone was seen a single time. The chain couples TRBV9 to TRBJ2-7; 12 nucleotides agree with TRBD2. The germline CDR1 and CDR2 sequences are SGDLS and YYNGEE. CDR3 length equals 19 residues. J gave up 9 bases and V 6 bases, and 25 bases lay outside the gene matches. CDR3 amino acids: CASIPLLRLAGGSSLAQYF. The DNA of the CDR3 is TGTGCCAGCATCCCCCTCCTGAGGCTAGCGGGGGGGTCTTCGTTAGCGCAGTACTTC. Together with reference TRBV9 and TRBJ2-7, the CDR3 gives the full variable domain: DSGVTQTPKHLITATGQRVTLRCSPRSGDLSVYWYQQSLDQGLQFLIQYYNGEERAKGNILERFSAQQFPDLHSELNLSSLELGDSALYFCASIPLLRLAGGSSLAQYFGPGTRLTVT.

The V and J genes are TRBV7-2 and TRBJ2-7; the D gene is possibly TRBD1 (5 bases). Germline CDR1 is SGHTA and CDR2 is FQGNSA. The CDR3 has 13 residues. Trimming stripped 4 bases from V and 3 bases from J, with 10 bases between. The CDR3 loop is CASSSQGGYEQYF. DNA for the CDR3: TGTGCCAGCAGCTCGCAGGGTGGCTACGAGCAGTACTTC.

The V and J genes are TRBV2 and TRBJ2-1, with D perhaps matching TRBD2 (6 bases). Deletions cut 8 bases from V and 5 bases from J, with 19 bases between. Germline V gives CDR1 SNHLY, CDR2 FYNNEI. The CDR3 totals 15 residues. The CDR3 sequence: CASGAGSSGDNEQFF. The CDR3 DNA sequence: TGTGCCAGCGGGGCGGGGTCCTCGGGTGACAATGAGCAGTTCTTC.

This CDR3 is CASKTLSSGQETQYF. The CDR3 bases are TGTGCCAGCAAGACCCTATCTAGCGGGCAAGAGACCCAGTACTTC. The rearrangement joins TRBV2 to TRBJ2-5, with TRBD2 identical over 8 bases. The germline gives CDR1 SNHLY, CDR2 FYNNEI. The CDR3 is 15 residues long. Losses at the gene ends were 7 bases for V and 2 bases for J; bases not matched to a gene: 9.

The genes are TRBV10-3 and TRBJ2-7; TRBD1 matches 9 bases. Germline-derived CDR1 and CDR2 are ENHRY and SYGVKD. This CDR3 has 12 residues. V trimming: 7 bases; J trimming: 5 bases; junction bases outside the gene matches: 3. The CDR3 is CAIKGQGDEQYF. CDR3 coding DNA: TGTGCCATCAAGGGACAGGGAGACGAGCAGTACTTC.

This clone was seen just once. The rearrangement uses TRBV18 and TRBJ2-1, with 9 bases aligning to TRBD2. Germline loops: CDR1 KGHSH, CDR2 LQKENI. CDR3 length: 15 amino acids. V shed 6 bases, J shed 5 bases, and the junction held 8 bases outside the gene matches. The CDR3 region is CASSPGIAGDNEQFF. CDR3 coding DNA: TGTGCCAGCTCCCCGGGAATAGCGGGGGACAATGAGCAGTTCTTC.

The V call is TRBV10-3, the J call TRBJ2-3; unclear D gene. V dropped 4 bases and J dropped 2 bases, with 10 bases sitting between them. This CDR3 is built from 14 residues. Germline CDR1 is ENHRY and CDR2 is SYGVKD. CDR3 in amino acids: CAISGEQNTDTQYF. The CDR3 DNA follows: TGTGCCATCAGTGGTGAACAGAACACAGATACGCAGTATTTT.

The genes are TRBV28 and TRBJ2-2, with 11 bases fitting TRBD1. Germline V gene sequence: CDR1 MDHEN, CDR2 SYDVKM. CDR3 length: 18 residues. The junction had 14 bases not matched to a gene; V was cut back by 5 bases and J by 6 bases. The CDR3 sequence: CASSPSSGQGAVAGELFF. DNA for the CDR3: TGTGCCAGCAGTCCGTCATCAGGACAGGGGGCAGTCGCCGGGGAGCTGTTTTTT.

The chain couples TRBV7-8 to TRBJ2-5, with 7 positions matching TRBD2. This CDR3 is built from 16 residues. The V gene's germline CDR1 is SGHVS and CDR2 FQNEAQ. The V segment lost 6 bases and the J segment 2 bases; nucleotides outside the gene matches: 12. CDR3 loop: CASSSTRGGRQETQYF. CDR3 sequence (DNA): TGTGCCAGCAGTTCCACCCGCGGGGGACGGCAAGAGACCCAGTACTTC.